Described below is a single TCR beta chain sequence and its context. As yet, its antigen is unknown. V shed 3 bases and J shed 2 bases, with 14 bases lying between them. This CDR3 comprises 15 residues. Germline-derived CDR1 and CDR2 are SGHDT and YYEEEE. These data come from a study of T cells in localized non-small cell lung cancer. Study-level results: Clonality of T cells reached its maximum in uninvolved adjacent lung, surpassing tumor. For the top 100 tumor clones, a median about 56 also appeared in adjacent lung.

Sequencing was performed with immunoSEQ multiplex PCR; in TCRdb, only in-frame clones are kept and a portion is missing. This sample has about 53,000 clones, with 75% to 90% found just once. The receptor's source is a man aged 35 to 70 with stage III lung adenocarcinoma. Source: peripheral blood mononuclear cells, taken before any cancer treatment. This chain connects TRBV5-6 to TRBJ1-1, with D perhaps matching TRBD1 (5 bases). The CDR3 is CASSYDPQGNTEAFF. The CDR3 bases are TGTGCCAGCAGCTATGATCCCCAGGGAAACACTGAAGCTTTCTTT.